This T cell receptor (beta chain) was identified in a study of blood T cell repertoires in COVID-19. Trimming cost V 0 bases and J 8 bases, with 14 bases left between them. CDR1 SGHDN and CDR2 FVKESK come from the germline V gene. CDR3 size: 15 residues. TCRdb's copy holds only in-frame clones and misses some; the assay was immunoSEQ multiplex PCR. This sample has about 63,000 clones, with 92% found just once. V and J are TRBV14 and TRBJ2-1; TRBD1 is a possible D gene (5 bases). The receptor was derived from a man in his fifties or sixties with active COVID-19. The sample was peripheral blood. The CDR3 is CASSQDSPRAHEQFF. CDR3 in DNA: TGTGCCAGCAGCCAAGATTCCCCCAGGGCTCATGAGCAGTTCTTC. The full variable domain, with the rest looked up from reference TRBV14 and TRBJ2-1, is EAGVTQFPSHSVIEKGQTVTLRCDPISGHDNLYWYRRVMGKEIKFLLHFVKESKQDESGMPNNRFLAERTGGTYSTLKVQPAELEDSGVYFCASSQDSPRAHEQFFGPGTRLTVL.